This entry lists 4 T cell receptor beta chains sequenced from one sample in a study of blood T cell repertoires in COVID-19. This table comes from immunoSEQ multiplex PCR, and its TCRdb copy is limited to in-frame clones, with some not included. Among a few hundred thousand clones, about 89% were seen once, and the ten largest hold under 15%. The sequenced sample was peripheral blood. Every receptor here comes from a woman in her sixties or seventies with acute or convalescent COVID-19.

The chain couples TRBV27 to TRBJ2-1; possible D gene TRBD2, 5 bases. The V end was cut by 2 bases, the J end by 5 bases, with 7 bases between. Germline-derived CDR1 and CDR2 are MNHEY and SMNVEV (reference sequence). This CDR3 region has 13 residues. This CDR3 reads CASSLARDNEQFF. The CDR3 DNA follows: TGTGCCAGCAGTTTAGCGCGGGACAATGAGCAGTTCTTC.

Points on this clone: One end of the junction is discordant with germline, which a read error may explain. The V gene is TRBV29-1, the J gene TRBJ1-2; 10 bases line up with TRBD1. CDR3 length: 10 residues. Germline CDR1 SQVTM, CDR2 ANQGSEA. In DNA, the CDR3 is TGCAGCGTAGGGACAGGGGTGGTAGCCTTC. Translation: CSVGTGVVAF. The variable domain in full, with the rest retrieved from reference TRBV29-1 and TRBJ1-2, is SAVISQKPSRDICQRGTSLTIQCQVDSQVTMMFWYRQQPGQSLTLIATANQGSEATYESGFVIDKFPISRPNLTFSTLTVSNMSPEDSSIYLCSVGTGVVAFGSGTRLTVV.

The rearrangement links TRBV4-3 to TRBJ1-2; no reliable D call. The CDR3 loop spans 17 amino acids. The germline V gene has CDR1 LGHNA and CDR2 YSLEER. V dropped 4 bases and J dropped 2 bases, with 20 bases sitting between them. The CDR3 spells CASSPGRRGGLNYGYTF. The CDR3 coding sequence is TGCGCCAGCAGCCCCGGCCGCCGGGGTGGGCTAAACTATGGCTACACCTTC.

The chain combines TRBV2 with TRBJ2-2; TRBD2 agrees at 7 bases. The CDR3 spans 14 residues. V shed 7 bases and J 4 bases; nucleotides not matched to a gene: 6. Germline V CDR1 and CDR2: SNHLY, FYNNEI. This chain's CDR3 is CASKYGEGTGELFF. For the CDR3, the DNA is TGTGCCAGCAAGTACGGGGAGGGCACCGGGGAGCTGTTTTTT. The complete variable domain, with remaining parts taken from reference TRBV2 and TRBJ2-2, reads EPEVTQTPSHQVTQMGQEVILRCVPISNHLYFYWYRQILGQKVEFLVSFYNNEISEKSEIFDDQFSVERPDGSNFTLKIRSTKLEDSAMYFCASKYGEGTGELFFGEGSRLTVL.